This T cell receptor beta chain comes out of a study of control samples from healthy donors and cancer patients. TCRdb's copy holds only in-frame clones and misses some; the assay was immunoSEQ multiplex PCR. The top ten hold under 2% of the sample, which has about 150,000 clones, around 88% seen once. CDR1 MNHEY and CDR2 SVGAGI come from the germline V gene. J gave up 6 bases and V 0 bases, and 4 bases lay outside the gene matches. The CDR3 is 14 residues long. The sequenced sample was blood. V and J are TRBV6-5 and TRBJ2-7; 8 nucleotides agree with TRBD1. The clonotype was recovered from a man aged 18 to 30 in good health. DNA of the CDR3: TGTGCCAGCAGTTACTCGGGACAGGCCGGCGAGCAGTACTTC. Its protein is CASSYSGQAGEQYF.